This T cell receptor beta chain was found in a study of cytomegalovirus exposure and HLA in healthy donors. CDR1 is SGHNT, CDR2 YENEEA, per germline. The CDR3 totals 13 residues. Deletions cut 1 base from V and 8 bases from J, with 11 bases between. Both 60 Vbeta primers and 13 Jbeta primers went into the PCR. TCRdb keeps only in-frame clones here, not all; method: immunoSEQ multiplex PCR. This sample has more than 200,000 clones, with roughly 80% found just once. Sequenced sample: PBMCs. V is TRBV11-3 and J is TRBJ1-1; the D is unclear. The clonotype comes from a girl aged 2 to 10 in good health and CMV-seronegative. The CDR3 is CASSLGVSREAFF. CDR3 nucleotide sequence: TGTGCCAGCAGCTTAGGAGTATCGCGGGAAGCTTTCTTT. The complete variable domain, with remaining parts taken from reference TRBV11-3 and TRBJ1-1, reads EAGVVQSPRYKIIEKKQPVAFWCNPISGHNTLYWYLQNLGQGPELLIRYENEEAVDDSQLPKDRFSAERLKGVDSTLKIQPAELGDSAVYLCASSLGVSREAFFGQGTRLTVV.